This T cell receptor (beta chain) was profiled in a study of blood T cell repertoires in COVID-19. Sequenced by immunoSEQ multiplex PCR; TCRdb stores in-frame clones only, minus some. The profile shows approximately 240,000 clones, around 80% of them singletons. The germline CDR1 and CDR2 sequences are SGDLS and YYNGEE. The CDR3 extends over 14 amino acids. V gave up 3 bases and J gave up 2 bases, with 10 bases separating them. The sequence derives from a woman aged 40 to 50 who had recovered from COVID-19. The material sequenced was peripheral blood. The chain is built from TRBV9 and TRBJ2-3; D is perhaps TRBD2 (5 bases). CDR3: CASSGTGSTDTQYF. In DNA, the CDR3 is TGTGCCAGCAGCGGCACGGGGTCCACAGATACGCAGTATTTT.